This paragraph reports one T cell receptor beta chain. Its specific antigen is unknown. This sample was sequenced with an Illumina HiSeq 2000. TCR beta cDNA libraries were prepared using 5'RACE template switching, which introduced a universal primer site and unique molecular identifiers. Priming for cDNA synthesis came from the TCR beta constant segment, and two successive PCR amplification steps followed. From the authors' description of their analysis: MIGEC handled demultiplexing of the reads and grouping by UMI, while MiTCR was used to assemble and quantify clonotypes. Only TCR cDNA sequences supported by at least two reads were kept to exclude erroneous sequences. The tcR package was used for downstream repertoire analysis, and clonotypes were matched between fractions using CDR3 nucleotide sequence together with V segment. VDJmatch was used to annotate antigen specificity against VDJdb, with one amino acid substitution allowed in CDR3. Reprocessed by TCRdb, the reads give a single entry per CDR3 protein sequence, without DNA. These V and J calls derive from TCRdb rather than the authors' analysis. The table for this sample records about 540,000 distinct CDR3 sequences. Of the sample, about 3.6% falls within the top ten clones.

The data were obtained in a study of T cells expressing NK-cell markers (dated by TCRdb to the early 2020s). Notes on the research overall: Three sorted T-cell subsets (CD3+CD56+NKG2C+, CD3+CD56+NKG2C- and CD3+CD56-NKG2C+) from fewer than 10 donors had their TCR beta-chain repertoires profiled. Among the eight sequenced donors, seven were HCMV-seropositive and one was HCMV-seronegative. The study sequenced eight donors, all healthy volunteers chosen at random: three men and five women. Libraries were sequenced as 2 x 150 bp reads on Illumina HiSeq 2000/2500, MiSeq or NextSeq.

According to the germline V gene, CDR1 reads MGHRA and CDR2 reads YSYEKL. The CDR3 contains 14 residues, cysteine and phenylalanine counted. Only the protein is available. HCMV serostatus was determined by detecting HCMV-specific IgG in serum with a commercial ELISA kit. Peripheral blood mononuclear cells were isolated from blood by Ficoll density gradient centrifugation. General study outcomes and caveats: For 6 or 7 donors, the dominant CD3+CD56+NKG2C+ clonotypes were among the top 10 CD8+ clonotypes and accounted for about 1.0-8% of CD8+ T cells. Whether the expanded NKG2C-expressing T cell clones were specific for HCMV antigens remained unclear. Those dominant clonotypes were again the most abundant among CD3+CD56-NKG2C+ cells in a few donors, at 28.3-60.1%.

The sequenced material came from blood T cells: a sorted CD56 or NKG2C T cell subset, CD4+ or CD8+ T cells, or bulk PBMC T cells (not recorded which). The sequence was obtained from a man younger than 35 in good health. Donor details come from another sample of the same person, matched by shared clones. The chain uses TRBV4-1 and TRBJ2-5; TCRdb reports TRBD1, a call that lacks DNA to check it against. The CDR3 has the sequence CASSQTRGPETQYF.